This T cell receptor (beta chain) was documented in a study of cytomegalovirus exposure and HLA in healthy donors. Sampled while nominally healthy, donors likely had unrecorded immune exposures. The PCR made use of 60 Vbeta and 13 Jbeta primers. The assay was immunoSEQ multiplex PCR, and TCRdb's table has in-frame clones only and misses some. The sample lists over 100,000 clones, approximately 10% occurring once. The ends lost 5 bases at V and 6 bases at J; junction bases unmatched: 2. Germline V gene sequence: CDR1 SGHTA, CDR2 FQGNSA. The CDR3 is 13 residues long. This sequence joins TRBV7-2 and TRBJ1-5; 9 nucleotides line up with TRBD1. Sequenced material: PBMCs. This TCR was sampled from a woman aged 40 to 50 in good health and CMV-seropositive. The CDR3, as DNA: TGTGCCAGCAGCCGGACAGGGGCTCAGCCCCAGCATTTT. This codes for CASSRTGAQPQHF.